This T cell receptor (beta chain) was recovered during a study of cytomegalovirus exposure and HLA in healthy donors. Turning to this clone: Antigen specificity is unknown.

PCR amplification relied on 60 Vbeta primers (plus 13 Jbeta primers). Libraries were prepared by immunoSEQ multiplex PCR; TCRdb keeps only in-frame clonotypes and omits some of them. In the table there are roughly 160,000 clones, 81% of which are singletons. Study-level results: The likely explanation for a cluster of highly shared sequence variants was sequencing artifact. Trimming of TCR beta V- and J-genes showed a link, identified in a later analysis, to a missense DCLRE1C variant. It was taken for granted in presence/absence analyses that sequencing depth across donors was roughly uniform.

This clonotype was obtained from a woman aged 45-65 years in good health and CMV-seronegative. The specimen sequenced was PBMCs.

In nucleotides, the CDR3 is TGTGCCAGCAGCACGGGACAGGGTCAGCCCCAGCATTTT. As protein: CASSTGQGQPQHF. This chain links TRBV7-3 with TRBJ1-5; 9 bases agree with TRBD1. The CDR3 sequence is 13 residues long. V was pared by 5 bases and J by 6 bases, with 2 bases of the junction left unmatched. In germline, CDR1 is SGHTA, CDR2 FQGTGA.